The T cell receptor beta chain under discussion was sequenced for a study of T-cell memory formation after mild COVID-19. MiXCR, run by TCRdb on the 5' RACE reads, gives a single entry per CDR3 protein. Of fewer than 650,000 distinct CDR3 sequences listed, about 22% are singletons. This TCR was sampled from an adult woman who had mild COVID-19 (a few samples of this study predate the infection). Cell type and time point are not known. The sequenced sample was PBMCs or a T cell subset sorted from them (not recorded which).

CDR3 protein: CASSLGFLGTEAFF. CDR3 coding DNA: TGCGCCAGCAGCTTGGGGTTTTTGGGCACTGAAGCTTTCTTT. The rearrangement joins TRBV5-1 to TRBJ1-1; D gene ambiguous. In germline, CDR1 is SGHRS, CDR2 YFSETQ. The CDR3 contains 14 residues. Trimming cost V 0 bases and J 4 bases, with 10 bases left between them.